Included here is one T cell receptor (beta chain) sequence, with context. The data were taken from a study of blood T cells in healthy people across ages. Overall study context: About one barcoded beta molecule was captured per two T cells (by template switching).

The authors ran a second PCR of about 6 to 11 cycles using a sample-barcoded 5' primer and a J-beta primer mix. TCRdb ran MiXCR on the 5' RACE reads and lists one entry per CDR3 protein. The table records over a million distinct CDR3 sequences, roughly 59% of them present only once. The V gene's germline CDR1 is MNHNS and CDR2 SASEGT. V was trimmed by 7 bases and J by 1 base, leaving 14 bases between them. The CDR3 extends over 15 amino acids. Sequencing was carried out using blood. The rearrangement links TRBV6-1 to TRBJ1-5; D unclear. The sequence was collected from a man aged 18 to 29 in good health. CDR3 in DNA: TGTGCCAGCAACCGTGGGCGATTCAGCAATCAGCCCCAGCATTTT. It specifies CASNRGRFSNQPQHF.